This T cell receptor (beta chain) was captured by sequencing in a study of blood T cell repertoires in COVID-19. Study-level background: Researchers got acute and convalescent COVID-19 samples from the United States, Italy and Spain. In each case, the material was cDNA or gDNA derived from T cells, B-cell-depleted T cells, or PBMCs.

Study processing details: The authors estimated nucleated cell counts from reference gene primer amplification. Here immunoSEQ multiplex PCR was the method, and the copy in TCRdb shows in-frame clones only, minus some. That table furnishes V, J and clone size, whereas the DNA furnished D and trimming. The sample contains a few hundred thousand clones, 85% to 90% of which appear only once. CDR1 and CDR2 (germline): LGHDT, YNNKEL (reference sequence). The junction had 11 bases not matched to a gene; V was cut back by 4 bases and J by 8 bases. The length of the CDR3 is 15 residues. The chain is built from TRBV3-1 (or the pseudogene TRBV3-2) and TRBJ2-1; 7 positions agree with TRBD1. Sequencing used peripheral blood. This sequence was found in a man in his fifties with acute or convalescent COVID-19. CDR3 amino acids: CASSLGQYVTDEQFF. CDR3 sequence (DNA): TGTGCCAGCAGCCTGGGACAGTACGTTACCGATGAGCAGTTCTTC.